A selection of T cell receptor beta chains follows, all from one sample in a study of blood T cell repertoires in COVID-19. Libraries were prepared by immunoSEQ multiplex PCR; TCRdb keeps only in-frame clonotypes and omits some of them. The top ten hold 5% to 6.5% of the sample, which has some 97,000 clones, approximately 90% seen once. The material sequenced was peripheral blood. The receptors were gathered from a man aged 50-59 years with acute or convalescent COVID-19. CDR3s include the opening cysteine and the closing phenylalanine or tryptophan. Fields, in order: V gene, D gene, J gene, clone size, CDR3 protein, CDR3 DNA. The D gene is left open where the match is weak. Size values are once, few and many counts, or a class for expanded clones, and some rows have none.

>TRBV5-1|-|TRBJ2-7|once
CASSVGPSREQYF
TGCGCCAGCAGCGTGGGCCCCTCGAGGGAGCAGTACTTC
>TRBV12-5|-|TRBJ2-6|-
CASGLVQGGSWGANVLTF
TGTGCTAGTGGTTTGGTACAGGGCGGGAGTTGGGGGGCCAACGTCCTGACTTTC
>TRBV11-3|TRBD2|TRBJ2-7|-
CASSVRLAGGRGEQYF
TGTGCCAGCAGCGTCCGACTAGCGGGAGGTAGAGGCGAGCAGTACTTC
>TRBV6-1|TRBD1|TRBJ2-3|-
CASSERGPPNTQYF
TGTGCCAGCAGTGAAAGGGGGCCCCCTAATACGCAGTATTTT
>TRBV1|-|TRBJ2-2|once
CTSSRTSGRTNTGELFF
TGCACCAGCAGCCGGACTAGCGGGAGAACGAACACCGGGGAGCTGTTTTTT
>TRBV10-3|-|TRBJ2-1|-
CAISESLGLYAEQFF
TGTGCCATCAGTGAGTCATTGGGACTCTACGCTGAGCAGTTCTTC
>TRBV14|TRBD1|TRBJ2-1|-
CASSLPDRGRVNEQFF
TGTGCCAGCAGCCTGCCCGACAGGGGGCGGGTCAATGAGCAGTTCTTC
>TRBV2|TRBD2|TRBJ2-1|-
CASSGRREGLYNEQFF
TGTGCCAGCAGTGGAAGACGGGAGGGTTTATACAATGAGCAGTTCTTC
>TRBV19|TRBD1|TRBJ1-2|-
CASSIPGQGFGGYTF
TGTGCCAGTAGTATCCCTGGACAGGGTTTCGGGGGCTACACCTTC
>TRBV5-6|TRBD2|TRBJ2-5|-
CASSSLLAGVGQETQYF
TGTGCCAGCAGCTCATTACTAGCGGGAGTCGGTCAAGAGACCCAGTACTTC
>TRBV6-4|TRBD1|TRBJ1-2|-
CASSDSFGTGIWDGYTF
TGTGCCAGCAGTGACTCCTTCGGGACAGGGATCTGGGATGGCTACACCTTC
>TRBV7-2|TRBD1|TRBJ2-1|-
CASSRTGQGPGSSYNEQFF
TGTGCCAGCAGCCGGACGGGACAGGGTCCAGGAAGCTCCTACAATGAGCAGTTCTTC
>TRBV24-1|TRBD1|TRBJ1-6|few
CATSDNRQGAHSPLHF
TGTGCCACCAGTGACAACCGACAGGGGGCGCATTCACCCCTCCACTTT
>TRBV29-1|-|TRBJ1-1|few
CSVADSGTPNRPMNTEAFF
TGCAGCGTCGCTGACTCCGGGACACCCAATCGACCGATGAACACTGAAGCTTTCTTT
>TRBV29-1|TRBD1|TRBJ1-4|-
CSVTLSGTADEKLFF
TGCAGCGTGACCCTCTCCGGGACAGCGGATGAAAAACTGTTTTTT
>TRBV30|-|TRBJ1-5|-
CAWSLLGQSNQPQHF
TGTGCCTGGAGTTTACTTGGACAGAGTAATCAGCCCCAGCATTTT
>TRBV18|TRBD1|TRBJ2-4|-
CASSPPDRVTLAKNIQYF
TGTGCCAGCTCACCACCCGACAGGGTGACCTTAGCCAAAAACATTCAGTACTTC
>TRBV7-2|-|TRBJ2-2|-
CASSASYGGELFF
TGTGCCAGCAGCGCAAGCTATGGCGGGGAGCTGTTTTTT
>TRBV2|TRBD1|TRBJ2-3|-
CASISWDRGNTQYF
TGTGCCAGCATATCCTGGGACAGGGGAAATACGCAGTATTTT
>TRBV19|-|TRBJ1-1|-
CASSMSRRYTEAFF
TGTGCCAGTAGTATGTCCCGCAGATACACTGAAGCTTTCTTT
>TRBV9|-|TRBJ2-1|-
CASSVEGSQGNEQFF
TGTGCCAGCAGCGTGGAGGGGTCCCAAGGCAATGAGCAGTTCTTC
>TRBV11-2|-|TRBJ1-4|-
CASSDLTEYNEKLFF
TGTGCCAGCAGCGACCTGACAGAGTATAATGAAAAACTGTTTTTT
>TRBV30|-|TRBJ1-6|-
CAWRNQGIGSPLHF
TGTGCCTGGAGAAACCAGGGGATTGGCTCACCCCTCCACTTT
>TRBV10-3|TRBD1|TRBJ1-1|-
CAISLDRGNTEAFF
TGTGCCATCAGTCTCGACAGGGGAAACACTGAAGCTTTCTTT
>TRBV6-1|TRBD1|TRBJ2-7|-
CASSGGSDRGDYEQYF
TGTGCCAGCAGTGGAGGATCGGACAGGGGAGACTACGAGCAGTACTTC
>TRBV6-1|TRBD1|TRBJ2-7|-
CASSVFGQGAPYEQYF
TGTGCCAGCAGTGTATTCGGACAGGGGGCTCCCTACGAGCAGTACTTC
>TRBV6-1|-|TRBJ2-7|-
CASSDGGQLYEQYF
TGTGCCAGCAGTGATGGAGGACAGCTCTACGAGCAGTACTTC
>TRBV29-1|-|TRBJ1-1|-
CSVAAGDTEAFF
TGCAGCGTTGCCGCCGGGGACACTGAAGCTTTCTTT
>TRBV6-5|-|TRBJ1-2|-
CAGSGMKGVGTGYTF
TGTGCCGGCAGCGGTATGAAGGGGGTAGGAACTGGCTACACCTTC
>TRBV5-1|TRBD2|TRBJ2-7|-
CASSWTSGGYEQYF
TGCGCCAGCAGCTGGACTAGCGGAGGCTACGAGCAGTACTTC
>TRBV9|-|TRBJ2-3|-
CASSPNLDTQYF
TGTGCCAGCAGCCCGAACTTGGATACGCAGTATTTT
>TRBV6-4|-|TRBJ1-3|-
CASRRGLFSGNTIYF
TGTGCCAGCCGACGAGGACTGTTCTCTGGAAACACCATATATTTT
>TRBV13|-|TRBJ2-5|-
CASSPMGLQETQYF
TGTGCCAGCAGCCCCATGGGACTTCAAGAGACCCAGTACTTC
>TRBV6-6|TRBD1|TRBJ1-2|-
CASSYSIAGGRGYTF
TGTGCCAGCAGTTACTCGATAGCAGGGGGCCGGGGCTACACCTTC
>TRBV5-6|TRBD2|TRBJ2-7|-
CASSLNPSGKYEQYF
TGTGCCAGCAGCCTCAACCCGAGCGGGAAATACGAGCAGTACTTC
>TRBV10-3|TRBD1|TRBJ1-2|-
CAIRRAQILDRGDNTF
TGTGCCATCCGAAGGGCCCAGATACTGGACAGGGGGGACAACACCTTC
>TRBV7-2|TRBD1|TRBJ1-4|-
CASSLRLTGGNEKLFF
TGTGCCAGCAGCTTGAGGCTGACAGGGGGAAATGAAAAACTGTTTTTT
>TRBV5-6|TRBD2|TRBJ2-1|-
CASSSSGSKKYNEQFF
TGTGCCAGCAGCTCTAGCGGGTCAAAAAAGTACAATGAGCAGTTCTTC
>TRBV7-9|TRBD2|TRBJ2-1|-
CASSFGGRIYNEQFF
TGTGCCAGCAGCTTTGGCGGGAGGATCTACAATGAGCAGTTCTTC